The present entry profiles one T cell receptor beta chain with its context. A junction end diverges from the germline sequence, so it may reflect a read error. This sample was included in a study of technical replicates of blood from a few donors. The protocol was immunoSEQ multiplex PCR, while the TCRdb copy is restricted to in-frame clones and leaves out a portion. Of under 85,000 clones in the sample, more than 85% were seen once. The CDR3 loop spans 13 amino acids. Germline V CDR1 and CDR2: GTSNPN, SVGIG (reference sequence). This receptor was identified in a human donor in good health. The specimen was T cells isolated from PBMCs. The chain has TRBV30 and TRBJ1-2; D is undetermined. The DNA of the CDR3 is TGTGCCGGGAGTGTGGTAGAGGGCTATGGCTACACCTTC. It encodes CAGSVVEGYGYTF.